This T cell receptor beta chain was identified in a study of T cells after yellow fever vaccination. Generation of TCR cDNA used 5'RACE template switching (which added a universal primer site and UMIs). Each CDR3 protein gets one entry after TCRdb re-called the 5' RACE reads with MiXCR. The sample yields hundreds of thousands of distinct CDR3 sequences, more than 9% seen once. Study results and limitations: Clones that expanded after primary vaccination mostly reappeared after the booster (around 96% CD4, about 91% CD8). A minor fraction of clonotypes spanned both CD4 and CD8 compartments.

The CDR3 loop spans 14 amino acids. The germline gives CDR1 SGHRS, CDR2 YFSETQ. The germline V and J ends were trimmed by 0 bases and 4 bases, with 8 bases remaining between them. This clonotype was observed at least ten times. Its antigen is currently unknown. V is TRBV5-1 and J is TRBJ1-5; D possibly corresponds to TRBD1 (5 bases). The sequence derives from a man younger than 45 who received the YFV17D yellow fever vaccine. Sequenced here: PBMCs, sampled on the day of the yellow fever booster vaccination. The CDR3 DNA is TGCGCCAGCAGCTTGGGACAGAAAAATCAGCCCCAGCATTTT. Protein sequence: CASSLGQKNQPQHF.